This T cell receptor beta chain was recorded in a study of blood T cell repertoires in COVID-19. Study information: COVID-19 samples, acute and convalescent, were from the United States, Italy and Spain.

TCRdb's copy holds only in-frame clones and misses some; the assay was immunoSEQ multiplex PCR. The sample has about 240,000 clones; around 85% are singletons. The TCR comes from a man between 60 and 70 years old with acute or convalescent COVID-19. Sequenced sample: peripheral blood.

The CDR3 sequence: CASSLHFQGEAFF. In DNA form, the CDR3 reads TGTGCCAGCAGCCTACATTTTCAGGGGGAAGCTTTCTTT. J is TRBJ1-1 and V is TRBV11-3, with D tentatively TRBD1 (6 bases). V was trimmed by 5 bases and J by 8 bases, leaving 15 bases between them. The CDR3 sequence is 13 residues long. CDR1 and CDR2 (germline): SGHNT, YENEEA.